This T cell receptor beta chain was recorded in a study of cytomegalovirus exposure and HLA in healthy donors. Findings and limits, study-wide: Reportedly, cytomegalovirus status was diagnosed with high sensitivity and specificity.

Trimming removed 0 bases from V and 4 bases from J, with 12 bases in between. The CDR3 sequence is 15 residues long. Germline assignment: CDR1 SGHRS and CDR2 YFSETQ. A note on this clone: Its antigen is as yet unknown.

The data were produced by immunoSEQ multiplex PCR, yet TCRdb's version contains in-frame clones alone and is incomplete. This table has about 140,000 clones, about 95% appearing once. The chain recombines TRBV5-1 with TRBJ2-3; possible D gene TRBD2, 6 bases. This receptor was identified in a man between 18 and 35 years old in good health and CMV-seropositive. The sample comprised PBMCs. CDR3 region: CASSLGRASADTQYF. The CDR3 DNA sequence: TGCGCCAGCAGCTTGGGGAGGGCCTCGGCAGATACGCAGTATTTT.